A selection of T cell receptor beta chains follows, all from one sample in a study of T-cell reconstitution after alpha-beta-depleted transplantation in children. TCRdb reprocessed the PCR reads via MiXCR and lists one record per CDR3 protein. The sample has about 540,000 distinct CDR3 sequences, 15% to 20% seen once; the top ten hold 2.5% to 4%. This sample comprised PBMCs from the stem cell graft donor, obtained from the stem cell graft. These receptors all come from a human donor who donated a stem cell graft to a child with acute lymphoblastic leukemia. The CDR3 runs from the conserved cysteine through the conserved F or W. D genes are given only for firm matches. Rows give clone size only sometimes, using once, few, many, or a class for an expanded clone.

j_call clone_size v_call d_call cdr3_aa cdr3_nt
TRBJ1-6 few TRBV20-1 . CSARKVSNSPLHF TGCAGTGCTAGGAAAGTCTCTAATTCACCCCTCCACTTT
TRBJ2-7 few TRBV2 TRBD2 CASSGNSGLAGGEQYF TGTGCCAGCAGTGGCAATTCGGGACTAGCGGGAGGTGAGCAGTACTTC
TRBJ2-2 . TRBV20-1 . CSARDQAGGELFF TGCAGTGCTAGAGATCAGGCGGGCGGGGAGCTGTTTTTT
TRBJ2-1 many TRBV6-1 . CASSGAEQFF TGTGCCAGCAGCGGGGCGGAACAGTTCTTC
TRBJ1-1 . TRBV6-5 TRBD1 CASSYGGTANTEAFF TGTGCCAGCAGTTACGGGGGGACAGCGAACACTGAAGCTTTCTTT
TRBJ1-4 few TRBV25-1 TRBD1 CASSEWDSPSINEKLFF TGTGCCAGCAGTGAATGGGACAGCCCCTCGATCAATGAAAAACTGTTTTTT
TRBJ1-2 . TRBV20-1 . CSAWTAARYGYTF TGCAGTGCTTGGACCGCCGCCCGCTATGGCTACACCTTC
TRBJ1-6 many TRBV7-6 . CASSLLGGTGYNSPLHF TGTGCCAGCAGCTTATTGGGCGGAACAGGATACAATTCACCCCTCCACTTT
TRBJ2-3 few TRBV3-1 . CASSQLAATQYF TGTGCCAGCAGCCAGTTAGCGGCCACGCAGTATTTT
TRBJ2-5 . TRBV13 . CASSVTPLGETQYF TGTGCCAGCAGCGTGACTCCTTTGGGAGAGACCCAGTACTTC
TRBJ2-1 . TRBV7-9 TRBD2 CASSLQGAGDHEQFF TGTGCCAGCAGCCTTCAGGGAGCGGGAGATCATGAGCAGTTCTTC
TRBJ1-2 . TRBV29-1 . CSVVLQNYGYTF TGCAGCGTAGTGCTACAGAACTATGGCTACACCTTC
TRBJ2-3 few TRBV7-8 . CASSPPGVRDTQYF TGTGCCAGCAGCCCCCCCGGCGTGAGAGATACGCAGTATTTT
TRBJ2-7 . TRBV5-1 TRBD1 CASSLDGQDYEQYF TGCGCCAGCAGCTTGGATGGACAGGACTACGAGCAGTACTTC
TRBJ2-1 . TRBV12-3/TRBV12-4 TRBD2 CASSLVSLAGASYNEQFF TGTGCCAGCAGTTTAGTATCGCTAGCGGGAGCATCCTACAATGAGCAGTTCTTC
TRBJ1-5 few TRBV19 . CASSILRGQPQHF TGTGCCAGTAGTATTCTGAGAGGCCAGCCCCAGCATTTT